The text below deals with one TCR beta chain. The antigen remains unidentified. This sample is drawn from a study of vaccination effects on CD4 cells after COVID-19. Sequencing in the ViraFEST assay came after antigen-specific CD4+ T cells had been expanded with viral peptide pools, which were used to stimulate PBMC. Subsequent to 10 days of culture, CD4+ T cells were isolated. Vaccine recipients, nucleocapsid antibody negative, had no prior SARS-CoV-2 infection. Wells each received approximately 2 million PBMC, cultured with approximately 9 IU/ml IL-2 and roughly 9.3 ug/ml peptides. General observations from the study: Vaccine-induced clones in healthy vaccinees cross-reacted with common cold coronaviruses in only 1 of 255 cases. Infection-derived and vaccine-derived clones contracted markedly late after vaccination.

V was cut by 5 bases and J by 1 base, with 5 bases left in between. The CDR3 consists of 11 residues. Germline CDR1 is SQVTM and CDR2 is ANQGSEA. The data were produced by immunoSEQ multiplex PCR, yet TCRdb's version contains in-frame clones alone and is incomplete. The table lists about 27,000 clones, approximately 76% of them singletons. Sequencing used CD4+ T cells from PBMCs cultured with SARS-CoV-2 spike peptides, obtained before COVID-19 vaccination. The TCR sequence derives from a human donor who received a COVID-19 vaccine. The chain employs TRBV29-1 and TRBJ1-1; D unresolved. The CDR3 loop reads CSVSRNTEAFF. CDR3 nucleotides: TGCAGCGTTAGTAGGAACACTGAAGCTTTCTTT.